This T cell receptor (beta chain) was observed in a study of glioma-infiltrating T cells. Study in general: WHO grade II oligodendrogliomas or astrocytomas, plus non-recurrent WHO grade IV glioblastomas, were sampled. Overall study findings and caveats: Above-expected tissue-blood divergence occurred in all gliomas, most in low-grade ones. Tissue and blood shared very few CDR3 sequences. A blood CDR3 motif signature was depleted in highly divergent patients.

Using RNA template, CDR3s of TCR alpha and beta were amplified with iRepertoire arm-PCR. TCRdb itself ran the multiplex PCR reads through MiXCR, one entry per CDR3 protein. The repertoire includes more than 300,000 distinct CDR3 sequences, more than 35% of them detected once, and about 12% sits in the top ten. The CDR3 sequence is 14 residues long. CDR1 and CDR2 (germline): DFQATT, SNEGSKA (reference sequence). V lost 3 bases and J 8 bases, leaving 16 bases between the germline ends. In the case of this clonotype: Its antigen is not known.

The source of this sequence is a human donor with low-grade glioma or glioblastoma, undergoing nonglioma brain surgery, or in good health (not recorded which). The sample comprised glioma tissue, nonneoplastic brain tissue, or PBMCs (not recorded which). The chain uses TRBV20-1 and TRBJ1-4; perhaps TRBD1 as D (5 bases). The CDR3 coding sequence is TGCAGTGCTAGGAATAGGCTGGGACTCGAAAAACTGTTTTTT. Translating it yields CSARNRLGLEKLFF.